This T cell receptor beta chain was sequenced during a study of regulatory T cells in long-lasting Graves disease. Both iRepertoire HTBI primers and Arm-PCR of CDR3 regions were used to build the TCR beta libraries. Using its own MiXCR run on the multiplex PCR reads, TCRdb lists one record per CDR3 protein. The sample yields about 620,000 distinct CDR3 sequences, 16% seen once. The CDR3 contains 12 residues. Trimming removed 6 bases from V and 11 bases from J, with 14 bases in between. This clonotype appeared a few times. Specified time point: newly diagnosed GD, antithyroid drugs for less than 3 months. Following extraction of RNA from PBMCs, that RNA was used to make the TCR library. The same specimen was also included in a second study, on T cells in Graves' hyperthyroidism and ophthalmopathy.

The sample here was peripheral blood mononuclear cells (PBMCs), taken at new diagnosis, from a patient treated with antithyroid drugs. V is TRBV12-3 or TRBV12-4 and J is TRBJ1-5; D is possibly TRBD1 (5 bases). The receptor was derived from a woman in her twenties or thirties with Graves disease. The DNA of the CDR3 is TGTGCCAGCAGCGAGGGGTCACCGGCCCAGCATTTT. Amino acids: CASSEGSPAQHF.